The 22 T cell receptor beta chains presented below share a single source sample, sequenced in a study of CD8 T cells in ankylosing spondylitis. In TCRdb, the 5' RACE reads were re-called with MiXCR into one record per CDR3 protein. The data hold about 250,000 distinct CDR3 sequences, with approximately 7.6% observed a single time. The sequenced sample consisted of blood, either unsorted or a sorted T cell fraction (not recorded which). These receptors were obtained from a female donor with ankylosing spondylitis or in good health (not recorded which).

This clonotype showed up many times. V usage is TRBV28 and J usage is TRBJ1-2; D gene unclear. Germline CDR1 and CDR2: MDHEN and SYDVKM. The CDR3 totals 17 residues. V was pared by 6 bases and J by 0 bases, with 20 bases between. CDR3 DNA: TGTGCCAGCAGCCCGACGGTGGGAAAGGGCCCTAACTATGGCTACACCTTC. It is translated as CASSPTVGKGPNYGYTF.

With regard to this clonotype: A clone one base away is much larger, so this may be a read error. The chain's CDR3 is CASSQGTVDAQYF. CDR3 DNA: TGCGCCAGCAGCCAGGGGACTGTGGATGCGCAGTATTTT. J is TRBJ2-3 and V is TRBV4-3; the D gene is possibly TRBD2 (6 bases). This CDR3 region has 13 residues. V lost 3 bases and J 10 bases, leaving 14 bases between the germline ends. Germline V CDR1 and CDR2: LGHNA, YSLEER.

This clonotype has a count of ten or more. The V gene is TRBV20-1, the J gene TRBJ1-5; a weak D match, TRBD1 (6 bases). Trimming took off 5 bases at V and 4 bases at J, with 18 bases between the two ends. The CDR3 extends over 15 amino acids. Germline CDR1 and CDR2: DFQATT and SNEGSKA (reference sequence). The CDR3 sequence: CSARRYRASNQPQHF. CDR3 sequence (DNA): TGCAGTGCTCGACGCTACAGGGCCTCGAATCAGCCCCAGCATTTT.

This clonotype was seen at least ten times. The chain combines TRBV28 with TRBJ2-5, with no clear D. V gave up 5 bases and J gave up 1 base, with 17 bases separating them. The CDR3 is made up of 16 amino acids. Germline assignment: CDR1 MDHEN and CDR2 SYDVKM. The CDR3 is CASSNDLRVGQETQYF. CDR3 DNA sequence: TGTGCCAGCAGTAACGACCTAAGGGTAGGCCAAGAGACCCAGTACTTC.

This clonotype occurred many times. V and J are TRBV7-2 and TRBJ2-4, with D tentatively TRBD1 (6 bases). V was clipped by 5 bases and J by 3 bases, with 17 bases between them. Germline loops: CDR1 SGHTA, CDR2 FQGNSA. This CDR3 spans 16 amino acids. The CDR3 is CASSIRPGVGKNIQYF. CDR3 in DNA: TGTGCCAGCAGCATCAGACCAGGGGTCGGCAAAAACATTCAGTACTTC. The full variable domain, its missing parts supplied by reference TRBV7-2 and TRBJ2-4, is GAGVSQSPSNKVTEKGKDVELRCDPISGHTALYWYRQSLGQGLEFLIYFQGNSAPDKSGLPSDRFSAERTGGSVSTLTIQRTQQEDSAVYLCASSIRPGVGKNIQYFGAGTRLSVL.

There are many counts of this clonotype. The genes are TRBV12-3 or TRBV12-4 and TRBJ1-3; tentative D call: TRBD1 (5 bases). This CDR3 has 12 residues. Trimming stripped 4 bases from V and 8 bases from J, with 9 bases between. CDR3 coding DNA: TGTGCCAGCAGTTGGGGGTTACACACCATATATTTT. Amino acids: CASSWGLHTIYF.

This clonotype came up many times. CDR3 sequence reads: CASSLDRTSGRIVSYNEQFF. The CDR3 DNA reads TGTGCCAGCAGCTTAGATCGGACTAGCGGGAGGATCGTGTCCTACAATGAGCAGTTCTTC. The rearrangement uses TRBV11-2 and TRBJ2-1; 14 positions match TRBD2. The trim removed 0 bases at V and 1 base at J, leaving 8 bases unmatched. The CDR3 is made up of 20 amino acids. CDR1 and CDR2 from the germline V gene are SGHAT and FQNNGV.

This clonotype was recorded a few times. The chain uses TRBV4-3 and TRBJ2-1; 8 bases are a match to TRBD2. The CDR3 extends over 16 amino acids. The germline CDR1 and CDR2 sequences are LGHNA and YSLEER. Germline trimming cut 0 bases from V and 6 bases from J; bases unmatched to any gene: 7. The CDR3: CASSQEGREGVNEQFF. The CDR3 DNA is TGCGCCAGCAGCCAAGAGGGCCGGGAGGGAGTCAATGAGCAGTTCTTC.

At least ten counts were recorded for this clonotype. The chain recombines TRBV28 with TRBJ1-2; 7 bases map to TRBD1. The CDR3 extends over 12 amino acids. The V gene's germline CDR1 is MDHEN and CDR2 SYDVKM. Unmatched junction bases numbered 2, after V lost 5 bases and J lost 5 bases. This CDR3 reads CASSETGYGYTF. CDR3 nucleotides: TGTGCCAGCAGTGAGACAGGGTATGGCTACACCTTC.

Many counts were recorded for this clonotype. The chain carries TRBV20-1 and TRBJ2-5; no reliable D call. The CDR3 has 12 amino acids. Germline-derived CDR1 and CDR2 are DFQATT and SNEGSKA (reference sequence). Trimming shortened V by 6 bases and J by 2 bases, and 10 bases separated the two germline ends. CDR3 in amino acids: CSAKPVQETQYF. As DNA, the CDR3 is TGCAGTGCCAAACCCGTACAAGAGACCCAGTACTTC.

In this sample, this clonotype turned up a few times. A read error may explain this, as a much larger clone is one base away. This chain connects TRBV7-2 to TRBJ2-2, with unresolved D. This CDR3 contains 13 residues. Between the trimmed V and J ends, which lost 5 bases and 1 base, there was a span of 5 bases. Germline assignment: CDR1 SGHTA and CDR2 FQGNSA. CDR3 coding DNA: TGTGCCAGCAGCCCAAAGAACACCGGGGAGCTGTTTTTT. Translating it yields CASSPKNTGELFF.

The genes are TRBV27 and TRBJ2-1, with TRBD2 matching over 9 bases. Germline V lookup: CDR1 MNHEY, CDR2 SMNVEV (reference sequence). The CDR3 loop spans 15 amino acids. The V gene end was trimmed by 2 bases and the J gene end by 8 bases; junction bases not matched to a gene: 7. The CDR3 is CASSLVSGSVDEQFF. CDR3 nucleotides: TGTGCCAGCAGTTTAGTTAGCGGGAGTGTCGATGAGCAGTTCTTC.

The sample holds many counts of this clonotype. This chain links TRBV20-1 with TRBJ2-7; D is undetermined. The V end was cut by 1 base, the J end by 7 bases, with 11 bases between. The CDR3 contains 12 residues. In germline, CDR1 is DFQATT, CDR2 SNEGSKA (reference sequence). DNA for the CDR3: TGCAGTGCTAGAGGAAGGACCGGGGAGCAGTACTTC. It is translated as CSARGRTGEQYF.

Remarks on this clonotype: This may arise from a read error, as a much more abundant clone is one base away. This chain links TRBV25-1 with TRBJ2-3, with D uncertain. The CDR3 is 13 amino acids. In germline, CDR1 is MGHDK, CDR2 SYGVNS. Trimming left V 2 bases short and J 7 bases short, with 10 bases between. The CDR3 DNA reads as TGTGCCAGCAGTGAACCCTGCGGTAATACGCAGTATTTT. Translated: CASSEPCGNTQYF. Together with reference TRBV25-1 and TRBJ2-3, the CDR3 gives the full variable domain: EADIYQTPRYLVIGTGKKITLECSQTMGHDKMYWYQQDPGMELHLIHYSYGVNSTEKGDLSSESTVSRIRTEHFPLTLESARPSHTSQYLCASSEPCGNTQYFGPGTRLTVL.

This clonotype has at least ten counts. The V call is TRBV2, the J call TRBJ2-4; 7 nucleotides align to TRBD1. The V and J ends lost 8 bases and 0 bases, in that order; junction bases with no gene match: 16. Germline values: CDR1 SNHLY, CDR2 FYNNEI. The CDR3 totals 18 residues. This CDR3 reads CASSHGQAPFIAKNIQYF. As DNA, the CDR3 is TGTGCCAGCTCCCATGGACAGGCGCCCTTCATAGCCAAAAACATTCAGTACTTC.

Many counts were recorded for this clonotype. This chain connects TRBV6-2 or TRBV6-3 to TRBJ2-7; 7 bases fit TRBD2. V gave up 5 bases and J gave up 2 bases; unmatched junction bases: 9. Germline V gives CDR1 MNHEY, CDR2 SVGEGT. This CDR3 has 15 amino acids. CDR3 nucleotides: TGTGCCAGCAGTGGAGCGGGGCCATCCCCCTACGAGCAGTACTTC. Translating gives CASSGAGPSPYEQYF.

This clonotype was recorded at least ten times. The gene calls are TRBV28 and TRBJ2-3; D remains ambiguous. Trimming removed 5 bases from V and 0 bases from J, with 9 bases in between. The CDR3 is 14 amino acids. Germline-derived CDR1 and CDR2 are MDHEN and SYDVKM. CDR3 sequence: CASSQSDSTDTQYF. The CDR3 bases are TGTGCCAGCAGTCAATCGGACAGCACAGATACGCAGTATTTT.

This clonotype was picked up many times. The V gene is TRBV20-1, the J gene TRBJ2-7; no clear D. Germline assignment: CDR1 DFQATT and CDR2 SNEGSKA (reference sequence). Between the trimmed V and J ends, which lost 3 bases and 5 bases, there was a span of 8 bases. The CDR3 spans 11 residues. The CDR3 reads CSASLENEQYF. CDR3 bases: TGCAGTGCTAGCCTCGAGAACGAGCAGTACTTC.

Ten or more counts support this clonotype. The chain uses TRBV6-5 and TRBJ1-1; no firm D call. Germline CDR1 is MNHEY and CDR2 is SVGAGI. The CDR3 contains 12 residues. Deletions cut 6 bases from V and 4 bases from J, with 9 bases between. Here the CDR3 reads CASSTGFTEAFF. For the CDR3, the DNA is TGTGCCAGCAGCACCGGATTCACTGAAGCTTTCTTT.

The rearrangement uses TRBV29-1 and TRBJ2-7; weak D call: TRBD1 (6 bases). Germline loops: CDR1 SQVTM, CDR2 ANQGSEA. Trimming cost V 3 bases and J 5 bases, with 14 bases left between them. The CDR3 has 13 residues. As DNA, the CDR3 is TGCAGCGTTGATTTTGGCAGGGGAGACGAGCAGTACTTC. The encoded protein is CSVDFGRGDEQYF.

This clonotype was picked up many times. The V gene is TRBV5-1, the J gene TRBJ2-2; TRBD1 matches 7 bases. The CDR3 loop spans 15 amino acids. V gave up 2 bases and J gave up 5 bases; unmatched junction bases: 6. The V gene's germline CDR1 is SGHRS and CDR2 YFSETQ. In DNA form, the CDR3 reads TGCGCCAGCAGCTTCGACAGGGAAGGGACCGGGGAGCTGTTTTTT. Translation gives CASSFDREGTGELFF.

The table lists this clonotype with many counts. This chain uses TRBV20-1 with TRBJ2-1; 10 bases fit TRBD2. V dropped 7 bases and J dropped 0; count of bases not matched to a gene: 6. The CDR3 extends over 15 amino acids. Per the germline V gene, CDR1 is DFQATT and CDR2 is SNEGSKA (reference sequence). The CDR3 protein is CSVSTSGVSYNEQFF. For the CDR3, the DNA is TGCAGTGTTTCCACTAGCGGGGTCTCCTACAATGAGCAGTTCTTC.